This is a list of T cell receptor beta chains from one sample in a study of beta chain features in type 1 diabetes. The repertoire was sequenced with immunoSEQ multiplex PCR; TCRdb's copy has only in-frame clones and lacks some. The sample has tens of thousands of clones; around 53% are singletons. Source material: Tregs from blood. Every receptor here comes from a woman aged 40 to 50 with type 1 diabetes. Each CDR3 is given with its conserved first and last residue. A D gene is named only where the DNA matches it firmly. Not all rows give a size; the values are once, few, many and, for expanded clones, a class.

abundance,j_gene,v_gene,d_gene,CDR3aa,CDR3nt
.,TRBJ1-4,TRBV13,.,CASSSADPGGEKLFF,TGTGCCAGCAGCTCCGCTGACCCCGGGGGTGAAAAACTGTTTTTT
once,TRBJ1-1,TRBV2,.,CASRTANTEAFF,TGTGCCAGCAGGACAGCGAACACTGAAGCTTTCTTT
.,TRBJ1-4,TRBV15,.,CATTGQTNEKLFF,TGTGCCACCACGGGACAAACTAATGAAAAACTGTTTTTT
.,TRBJ1-2,TRBV28,.,CASRQWAVPNYGYTF,TGTGCCAGCAGACAATGGGCCGTCCCGAATTATGGCTACACCTTC
once,TRBJ1-4,TRBV27,.,CASSFSQGLEKLFF,TGTGCCAGCAGTTTTTCTCAGGGGCTAGAAAAACTGTTTTTT
.,TRBJ1-1,TRBV7-2,.,CASSLAANTEAFF,TGTGCCAGCAGCTTAGCAGCTAACACTGAAGCTTTCTTT
.,TRBJ1-4,TRBV9,TRBD1,CASSARDSSNEKLFF,TGTGCCAGCAGCGCCCGGGACAGCAGTAATGAAAAACTGTTTTTT
.,TRBJ1-3,TRBV10-3,TRBD1,CATRWTGATSGNTIYF,TGTGCCACTAGGTGGACAGGGGCTACCTCTGGAAACACCATATATTTT
.,TRBJ1-1,TRBV7-9,.,CASDRTGFTEAFF,TGTGCCAGCGATCGAACAGGGTTCACTGAAGCTTTCTTT
.,TRBJ2-7,TRBV5-4,.,CASSLDSSSYEQYF,TGTGCCAGCAGCTTGGACAGCAGCTCCTACGAGCAGTACTTC
.,TRBJ2-1,TRBV29-1,.,CSVEVSRGNEQFF,TGCAGCGTTGAAGTTAGCCGGGGGAATGAGCAGTTCTTC
.,TRBJ1-1,TRBV5-1,.,CASSLAPPDQGSEAFF,TGCGCCAGCAGCTTGGCCCCACCGGATCAGGGGTCTGAAGCTTTCTTT
.,TRBJ2-7,TRBV2,.,CACQGSVMGEQYF,TGTGCCTGTCAGGGTTCGGTGATGGGGGAGCAGTACTTC
.,TRBJ2-5,TRBV13,.,CASSHGVVRGGEETQYF,TGTGCCAGCAGCCATGGGGTCGTTCGGGGAGGAGAAGAGACTCAGTACTTC
many,TRBJ2-5,TRBV7-9,.,CASTTRVSQETQYF,TGTGCCAGCACCACCAGGGTCAGCCAAGAGACCCAGTACTTC
.,TRBJ1-1,TRBV30,.,CAWGGSDTEAFF,TGTGCCTGGGGAGGGTCGGACACTGAAGCTTTCTTT
.,TRBJ2-2,TRBV7-9,.,CASSLILIQGHTGELFF,TGTGCCAGCAGCTTAATCTTAATACAGGGACACACCGGGGAGCTGTTTTTT
few,TRBJ1-2,TRBV5-1,.,CASSFTGNVYGYTF,TGCGCCAGCAGCTTTACAGGGAACGTCTATGGCTACACCTTC
.,TRBJ1-5,TRBV15,.,CATSRAQVWGQPQHF,TGTGCCACCAGCAGAGCACAGGTATGGGGTCAGCCCCAGCATTTT
few,TRBJ2-7,TRBV19,.,CASSIGTVYEQYF,TGTGCCAGTAGTATAGGAACGGTCTACGAGCAGTACTTC
.,TRBJ1-6,TRBV7-6,.,CASSFSSYNSPLHF,TGTGCCAGCAGCTTCAGCTCCTATAATTCACCCCTCCACTTT
.,TRBJ2-2,TRBV18,.,CASSPQRGTGELFF,TGTGCCAGCTCACCACAGCGAGGGACCGGGGAGCTGTTTTTT
.,TRBJ1-1,TRBV14,TRBD1,CASSDRVGRAFF,TGTGCCAGCAGTGACAGGGTTGGAAGGGCTTTCTTT
few,TRBJ2-1,TRBV5-4,.,CASSQERDSQFF,TGTGCCAGCAGCCAGGAGAGGGACTCGCAGTTCTTC
.,TRBJ2-7,TRBV6-5,.,CASSYSSEVFYEQYF,TGTGCCAGCAGTTACTCTAGCGAGGTGTTCTACGAGCAGTACTTC
.,TRBJ1-2,TRBV7-9,TRBD1,CASSYDRGYGYTF,TGTGCCAGCAGCTACGACAGGGGATATGGCTACACCTTC
once,TRBJ2-2,TRBV4-1,.,CASSLTENTGELFF,TGCGCCAGCAGCCTGACAGAGAACACCGGGGAGCTGTTTTTT
few,TRBJ2-1,TRBV5-1,.,CASRAEATSSNEQFF,TGCGCCAGCAGGGCGGAGGCGACGTCTTCCAATGAGCAGTTCTTC
once,TRBJ1-1,TRBV27,.,CASSTQGSAEAFF,TGTGCCAGCAGTACACAGGGCTCCGCTGAAGCTTTCTTT
.,TRBJ2-1,TRBV5-1,TRBD1,CASSLDGQGTIEQFF,TGCGCCAGCAGCTTGGACGGACAGGGGACCATCGAGCAGTTCTTC
once,TRBJ2-7,TRBV5-1,.,CASSSGQPSGEQYF,TGCGCCAGCAGCTCGGGACAGCCTAGCGGGGAGCAGTACTTC
few,TRBJ2-5,TRBV5-1,TRBD1,CASSFRDRRQETQYF,TGCGCCAGCAGCTTCCGGGACAGGAGACAAGAGACCCAGTACTTC
few,TRBJ2-1,TRBV14,TRBD1,CASSQEPPGTGGSSSYNEQFF,TGTGCCAGCAGCCAAGAGCCTCCCGGGACAGGGGGTTCGAGCTCCTACAATGAGCAGTTCTTC
many,TRBJ1-4,TRBV28,.,CASRVPGRTWDEKLFF,TGTGCCAGCAGGGTACCGGGTCGTACCTGGGATGAAAAACTGTTTTTT
few,TRBJ2-3,TRBV7-6,TRBD1,CASSQQGQGVTQYF,TGTGCCAGCAGCCAACAGGGACAGGGGGTCACGCAGTATTTT
.,TRBJ2-7,TRBV7-9,TRBD2,CASSLGAGSYEQYF,TGTGCCAGCAGCTTAGGAGCGGGAAGCTACGAGCAGTACTTC
.,TRBJ2-7,TRBV4-1,TRBD2,CASSQESREVGEQYF,TGCGCCAGCAGCCAAGAATCGCGGGAGGTGGGGGAGCAGTACTTC
.,TRBJ2-2,TRBV25-1,.,CASSDQVGELFF,TGTGCCAGCAGTGATCAGGTCGGGGAGCTGTTTTTT
.,TRBJ1-2,TRBV16,TRBD1,CASSRISTGVGNTF,TGTGCCAGCAGCCGAATATCGACAGGGGTAGGGAACACCTTC
few,TRBJ2-7,TRBV18,.,CASSPGRGIPYEQYF,TGTGCCAGCTCACCCGGGAGAGGGATCCCCTACGAGCAGTACTTC
.,TRBJ1-1,TRBV18,.,CASSGAGNTEAFF,TGTGCCAGCTCGGGGGCTGGTAACACTGAAGCTTTCTTT
.,TRBJ1-2,TRBV9,.,CASSVATGIGYGYTF,TGTGCCAGCAGCGTAGCTACGGGGATTGGCTATGGCTACACCTTC
.,TRBJ1-1,TRBV6-1,.,CASSYYTEAFF,TGTGCCAGCAGTTATTACACTGAAGCTTTCTTT
.,TRBJ2-3,TRBV14,TRBD2,CASSLPSGRLTDTQYF,TGTGCCAGCAGCCTACCGAGCGGGAGGCTCACAGATACGCAGTATTTT
.,TRBJ2-7,TRBV29-1,.,CSVQGGTANEQYF,TGCAGCGTTCAAGGCGGGACGGCGAACGAGCAGTACTTC
.,TRBJ2-7,TRBV28,.,CASSLSVLGGGNEQYF,TGTGCCAGCAGTTTATCGGTCTTAGGGGGAGGGAACGAGCAGTACTTC
once,TRBJ1-5,TRBV6-6,.,CASRDRDTLKPQHF,TGTGCCAGCAGGGACCGGGACACTCTGAAGCCCCAGCATTTT
medium-sized,TRBJ1-4,TRBV4-3,TRBD1,CASSLRGNGEKLFF,TGCGCCAGCAGCCTCAGGGGGAACGGAGAAAAACTGTTTTTT
.,TRBJ1-4,TRBV10-3,TRBD1,CAISGRTGPNEKLFF,TGTGCCATCAGTGGGCGGACAGGGCCTAATGAAAAACTGTTTTTT
.,TRBJ1-6,TRBV7-2,.,CASSSQGNSPLHF,TGTGCCAGCAGCTCCCAGGGGAATTCACCCCTCCACTTT
.,TRBJ1-5,TRBV9,.,CASSVGLANQPQHF,TGTGCCAGCAGCGTAGGTTTGGCTAATCAGCCCCAGCATTTT
few,TRBJ2-5,TRBV9,TRBD1,CASSGPGQGGETQYF,TGTGCCAGCAGCGGGCCGGGACAGGGAGGCGAGACCCAGTACTTC
.,TRBJ2-3,TRBV5-1,.,CASTRSSGGFSTDTQYF,TGCGCCAGCACCCGGAGTTCAGGAGGATTTAGCACAGATACGCAGTATTTT
.,TRBJ1-3,TRBV9,.,CASSGRISGNTIYF,TGTGCCAGCAGCGGCAGAATCTCTGGAAACACCATATATTTT
few,TRBJ1-2,TRBV28,.,CASSGSGDFYGYTF,TGTGCCAGCAGCGGCTCCGGGGATTTCTATGGCTACACCTTC
.,TRBJ2-2,TRBV18,.,CASSPYQGTTGELFF,TGTGCCAGCTCACCATACCAGGGGACCACCGGGGAGCTGTTTTTT
.,TRBJ1-1,TRBV29-1,TRBD1,CSGGQGTANTEAFF,TGCAGCGGTGGACAGGGGACGGCGAACACTGAAGCTTTCTTT